Listed below are T cell receptor beta chains from one sample, sequenced in a study of T cell responses to AZD1222 COVID-19 vaccine. Produced via immunoSEQ multiplex PCR; TCRdb's table is partial and in-frame only. The profile shows 95,000 to 110,000 clones, 90% to 95% of them singletons. This sample comprised peripheral blood, obtained on day 0 of AZD1222 vaccination. Receptor source: an adult in good health. The CDR3 runs from the conserved cysteine through the conserved F or W. The D gene is left open where the match is weak. Clone sizes are given selectively: once, few, many, or a class where the clone is expanded.

v_call: TRBV5-1; d_call: .; j_call: TRBJ2-3; clone_size: .; cdr3_aa: CASSLSGPSTDTQYF; cdr3_nt: TGCGCCAGCAGCTTGTCAGGCCCTAGCACAGATACGCAGTATTTT
v_call: TRBV18; d_call: .; j_call: TRBJ1-5; clone_size: .; cdr3_aa: CASRRERDQPQHF; cdr3_nt: TGTGCCAGCCGAAGGGAAAGGGATCAGCCCCAGCATTTT
v_call: TRBV18; d_call: .; j_call: TRBJ2-7; clone_size: once; cdr3_aa: CASSPPKLADTYEQYF; cdr3_nt: TGTGCCAGCTCACCCCCGAAGCTAGCCGATACCTACGAGCAGTACTTC
v_call: TRBV30; d_call: .; j_call: TRBJ2-1; clone_size: .; cdr3_aa: CAWRRRWETYNEQFF; cdr3_nt: TGTGCCTGGAGACGTAGGTGGGAGACCTACAATGAGCAGTTCTTC
v_call: TRBV4-2; d_call: .; j_call: TRBJ2-1; clone_size: .; cdr3_aa: CASSQAVDGRGKEFF; cdr3_nt: TGTGCCAGCAGCCAAGCTGTAGACGGGAGAGGGAAGGAGTTCTTC
v_call: TRBV21-1; d_call: .; j_call: TRBJ2-3; clone_size: .; cdr3_aa: CASHSTTRNDLAGDPGDTQYF; cdr3_nt: TGTGCCAGCCACAGCACTACTCGCAACGACCTAGCGGGCGACCCTGGAGATACGCAGTATTTT
v_call: TRBV28; d_call: TRBD1; j_call: TRBJ1-2; clone_size: .; cdr3_aa: CASRPGGGQDYGYTF; cdr3_nt: TGTGCCAGCCGCCCTGGGGGAGGACAGGACTATGGCTACACCTTC
v_call: TRBV27; d_call: TRBD1; j_call: TRBJ2-3; clone_size: once; cdr3_aa: CASSLRDRFTDTQYF; cdr3_nt: TGTGCCAGCAGTTTAAGGGACAGGTTCACAGATACGCAGTATTTT
v_call: TRBV19; d_call: .; j_call: TRBJ1-1; clone_size: .; cdr3_aa: CARPNPVLSGGAGQAFF; cdr3_nt: TGTGCCAGACCAAACCCCGTCTTATCGGGGGGCGCAGGGCAAGCTTTCTTT
v_call: TRBV28; d_call: TRBD2; j_call: TRBJ2-7; clone_size: once; cdr3_aa: CASSHPTATSGNEYF; cdr3_nt: TGTGCCAGCAGCCACCCTACGGCGACTAGCGGGAATGAGTACTTC
v_call: TRBV11-2; d_call: TRBD1; j_call: TRBJ2-7; clone_size: .; cdr3_aa: CARYDRDRGEQYF; cdr3_nt: TGTGCCAGATACGACCGGGACAGGGGCGAGCAGTACTTC
v_call: TRBV5-1; d_call: TRBD2; j_call: TRBJ2-7; clone_size: few; cdr3_aa: CASSVGLAGDEQYF; cdr3_nt: TGCGCCAGCAGCGTGGGACTAGCGGGAGATGAGCAGTACTTC
v_call: TRBV7-9; d_call: .; j_call: TRBJ2-2; clone_size: .; cdr3_aa: CANPSRRGGELFF; cdr3_nt: TGTGCCAACCCCTCTCGAAGGGGCGGGGAGCTGTTTTTT
v_call: TRBV7-3; d_call: TRBD2; j_call: TRBJ2-1; clone_size: few; cdr3_aa: CASSPLGTSDNEQFF; cdr3_nt: TGTGCCAGCAGCCCCCTCGGGACTAGCGACAATGAGCAGTTCTTC
v_call: TRBV29-1; d_call: TRBD2; j_call: TRBJ2-5; clone_size: .; cdr3_aa: CSVAGTSRIETQYF; cdr3_nt: TGCAGCGTTGCGGGGACTAGTCGCATCGAGACCCAGTACTTC
v_call: TRBV25-1; d_call: .; j_call: TRBJ2-7; clone_size: .; cdr3_aa: CASSRWGGNSYEQYF; cdr3_nt: TGTGCCAGCAGCCGCTGGGGCGGGAACTCCTACGAGCAGTACTTC
v_call: TRBV6-5; d_call: .; j_call: TRBJ2-7; clone_size: .; cdr3_aa: CASRGVGYEQYF; cdr3_nt: TGTGCCAGCAGGGGGGTGGGCTACGAGCAGTACTTC
v_call: TRBV7-2; d_call: .; j_call: TRBJ2-2; clone_size: .; cdr3_aa: CASSFVGGGTGELFF; cdr3_nt: TGTGCCAGCAGCTTCGTCGGGGGTGGTACCGGGGAGCTGTTTTTT
v_call: TRBV10-1; d_call: TRBD2; j_call: TRBJ2-3; clone_size: .; cdr3_aa: CASSPSGRGTDTQYF; cdr3_nt: TGCGCCAGCAGCCCTAGCGGGAGAGGCACAGATACGCAGTATTTT
v_call: TRBV7-9; d_call: .; j_call: TRBJ1-2; clone_size: .; cdr3_aa: CASSRLSRANYGYTF; cdr3_nt: TGTGCCAGCAGTCGCTTGAGCAGGGCTAACTATGGCTACACCTTC
v_call: TRBV28; d_call: TRBD2; j_call: TRBJ2-5; clone_size: once; cdr3_aa: CASKLGGRETQYF; cdr3_nt: TGTGCCAGCAAATTGGGGGGGAGGGAGACCCAGTACTTC
v_call: TRBV6-5; d_call: .; j_call: TRBJ1-1; clone_size: .; cdr3_aa: CASSRDPPRRTEAFF; cdr3_nt: TGTGCCAGCAGTCGGGACCCACCGCGACGCACTGAAGCTTTCTTT
v_call: TRBV23-1; d_call: TRBD2; j_call: TRBJ2-7; clone_size: .; cdr3_aa: CASSQRRGGLKPPGTYEQYF; cdr3_nt: TGCGCCAGCAGTCAACGTCGGGGGGGGCTCAAGCCCCCAGGTACCTACGAGCAGTACTTC
v_call: TRBV4-1; d_call: .; j_call: TRBJ2-3; clone_size: .; cdr3_aa: CASSHVSSTDTQYF; cdr3_nt: TGCGCCAGCAGCCACGTTTCTAGCACAGATACGCAGTATTTT
v_call: TRBV27; d_call: TRBD1; j_call: TRBJ2-7; clone_size: .; cdr3_aa: CASSSTGAQFYEQYF; cdr3_nt: TGTGCCAGCAGCTCGACAGGGGCCCAATTCTACGAGCAGTACTTC
v_call: TRBV6-4; d_call: .; j_call: TRBJ2-2; clone_size: .; cdr3_aa: CASSDRDTGELFF; cdr3_nt: TGTGCCAGCAGTGATAGGGACACCGGGGAGCTGTTTTTT
v_call: TRBV19; d_call: .; j_call: TRBJ1-1; clone_size: once; cdr3_aa: CASSPLQGGNTEAFF; cdr3_nt: TGTGCCAGTAGTCCCTTACAGGGAGGGAACACTGAAGCTTTCTTT
v_call: TRBV30; d_call: .; j_call: TRBJ1-5; clone_size: .; cdr3_aa: CAWSDGIRGNQPQHF; cdr3_nt: TGTGCCTGGAGTGACGGGATTCGAGGCAATCAGCCCCAGCATTTT
v_call: TRBV20-1; d_call: .; j_call: TRBJ2-2; clone_size: .; cdr3_aa: CSARGLRELFF; cdr3_nt: TGCAGTGCTAGGGGCCTGAGGGAGCTGTTTTTT
v_call: TRBV4-1; d_call: .; j_call: TRBJ1-2; clone_size: .; cdr3_aa: CASSQTDRNFYGYTF; cdr3_nt: TGCGCCAGCAGCCAAACTGACAGGAACTTTTATGGCTACACCTTC
v_call: TRBV6-1; d_call: TRBD1; j_call: TRBJ1-2; clone_size: .; cdr3_aa: CASSETVGQGARGSNYGYTF; cdr3_nt: TGTGCCAGCAGTGAAACAGTAGGACAGGGGGCGCGAGGTTCTAACTATGGCTACACCTTC
v_call: TRBV19; d_call: .; j_call: TRBJ2-1; clone_size: .; cdr3_aa: CASSPRPSRSSYNEQFF; cdr3_nt: TGTGCCAGTAGTCCCCGGCCTTCTAGAAGCTCCTACAATGAGCAGTTCTTC
v_call: TRBV4-2; d_call: .; j_call: TRBJ1-3; clone_size: .; cdr3_aa: CASSQARTESSGNTIYF; cdr3_nt: TGTGCCAGCAGCCAGGCCCGGACCGAAAGCTCTGGAAACACCATATATTTT
v_call: TRBV10-3; d_call: .; j_call: TRBJ2-1; clone_size: .; cdr3_aa: CAISEFHNEQFF; cdr3_nt: TGTGCCATCAGTGAGTTTCACAATGAGCAGTTCTTC
v_call: TRBV7-8; d_call: .; j_call: TRBJ2-7; clone_size: .; cdr3_aa: CASSLGLGRGQHEQYF; cdr3_nt: TGTGCCAGCAGCTTAGGACTGGGTCGGGGTCAGCACGAGCAGTACTTC
v_call: TRBV27; d_call: .; j_call: TRBJ2-2; clone_size: .; cdr3_aa: CASSFKANTGELFF; cdr3_nt: TGTGCCAGCAGTTTCAAAGCGAACACCGGGGAGCTGTTTTTT
v_call: TRBV9; d_call: TRBD1; j_call: TRBJ1-2; clone_size: .; cdr3_aa: CASSVSGGSHYGYTF; cdr3_nt: TGTGCCAGCAGCGTGTCAGGGGGCAGTCACTATGGCTACACCTTC
v_call: TRBV11-2; d_call: TRBD2; j_call: TRBJ2-3; clone_size: .; cdr3_aa: CASSLVDSGRGIDTQYF; cdr3_nt: TGTGCCAGCAGCTTAGTTGATAGCGGGAGAGGGATAGATACGCAGTATTTT
v_call: TRBV28; d_call: .; j_call: TRBJ2-7; clone_size: .; cdr3_aa: CASSFGGPPPEQYF; cdr3_nt: TGTGCCAGCAGTTTCGGAGGGCCCCCCCCCGAGCAGTACTTC
v_call: TRBV30; d_call: .; j_call: TRBJ1-3; clone_size: .; cdr3_aa: CAWNPDSGNTIYF; cdr3_nt: TGTGCCTGGAACCCCGACTCTGGAAACACCATATATTTT
v_call: TRBV5-4; d_call: TRBD2; j_call: TRBJ2-3; clone_size: .; cdr3_aa: CASSLVAGGRVDTQYF; cdr3_nt: TGTGCCAGCAGCTTGGTCGCGGGAGGGAGAGTGGATACGCAGTATTTT
v_call: TRBV6-5; d_call: TRBD1; j_call: TRBJ2-7; clone_size: .; cdr3_aa: CASSRTRDRVYEQYF; cdr3_nt: TGTGCCAGCAGTCGGACTCGCGACAGGGTGTACGAGCAGTACTTC
v_call: TRBV6-5; d_call: .; j_call: TRBJ2-3; clone_size: .; cdr3_aa: CASSYSIGRTDTQYF; cdr3_nt: TGTGCCAGCAGTTACTCGATCGGGAGAACAGATACGCAGTATTTT
v_call: TRBV19; d_call: .; j_call: TRBJ2-1; clone_size: once; cdr3_aa: CASSIGSYSGNEQFF; cdr3_nt: TGTGCCAGTAGTATAGGCAGTTACAGTGGCAATGAGCAGTTCTTC
v_call: TRBV19; d_call: .; j_call: TRBJ1-5; clone_size: once; cdr3_aa: CASSSLGGYSNQPQHF; cdr3_nt: TGTGCCAGTAGTAGCCTGGGGGGCTATAGCAATCAGCCCCAGCATTTT
v_call: TRBV18; d_call: TRBD1; j_call: TRBJ1-2; clone_size: .; cdr3_aa: CASSPLQGARYGYTF; cdr3_nt: TGTGCCAGCTCACCACTACAGGGGGCGAGGTATGGCTACACCTTC
v_call: TRBV28; d_call: .; j_call: TRBJ1-2; clone_size: .; cdr3_aa: CASSANGYGYTF; cdr3_nt: TGTGCCAGCAGTGCGAATGGCTATGGCTACACCTTC
v_call: TRBV11-2; d_call: TRBD2; j_call: TRBJ2-7; clone_size: .; cdr3_aa: CASSHPSGTPQYF; cdr3_nt: TGTGCCAGCAGCCACCCTAGCGGGACGCCGCAGTACTTC
v_call: TRBV7-2; d_call: .; j_call: TRBJ1-6; clone_size: .; cdr3_aa: CASSTETGLSSPLHF; cdr3_nt: TGTGCCAGCAGCACGGAAACAGGGCTGAGTTCACCCCTCCACTTT
v_call: TRBV6-5; d_call: .; j_call: TRBJ2-5; clone_size: .; cdr3_aa: CASSSNSSPETQYF; cdr3_nt: TGTGCCAGCAGTTCTAACTCCTCCCCAGAGACCCAGTACTTC
v_call: TRBV12-3/TRBV12-4; d_call: .; j_call: TRBJ1-2; clone_size: .; cdr3_aa: CASSPQGTYGYTF; cdr3_nt: TGTGCCAGCAGTCCCCAGGGGACCTATGGCTACACCTTC
v_call: TRBV11-2; d_call: .; j_call: TRBJ2-7; clone_size: .; cdr3_aa: CASRQRGRWLYEQYF; cdr3_nt: TGTGCCAGCAGACAACGTGGACGGTGGCTCTACGAGCAGTACTTC
v_call: TRBV3-1/TRBV3-2; d_call: .; j_call: TRBJ2-3; clone_size: .; cdr3_aa: CASSQSLATDTQYF; cdr3_nt: TGTGCCAGCAGCCAAAGCCTAGCCACAGATACGCAGTATTTT
v_call: TRBV3-1/TRBV3-2; d_call: .; j_call: TRBJ2-7; clone_size: once; cdr3_aa: CASSPHHGGSYEQYF; cdr3_nt: TGTGCCAGCAGCCCGCACCATGGGGGGTCCTACGAGCAGTACTTC